This T cell receptor (beta chain) comes out of a study of regulatory T cells in long-lasting Graves disease. This CDR3 spans 15 amino acids. CDR1 is MDHEN, CDR2 SYDVKM, per germline. General study findings and limits: Persistent Graves' patients showed reduced TCR diversity versus newly diagnosed patients. Under persistent disease, TRBV28, TRBJ1-2 and TRBJ2-5 were used preferentially. Between persistent patients, more than 2,500 public clonotypes were shared, exceeding the roughly 920 shared between new patients.

On this clonotype: Its antigen remains unknown. Being one base from a much bigger clone, this may be a read error.

Regarding time point: newly diagnosed GD, antithyroid drugs for less than 3 months. The authors made the TCR library using RNA they extracted from PBMCs. The authors drew patients from an endocrinology department in Xi'an, China. Researchers made TCR beta libraries by using iRepertoire HTBI primers and running Arm-PCR on CDR3 regions. TCRdb re-called the multiplex PCR reads with MiXCR, one entry per CDR3 protein. Here the sample spans approximately 300,000 distinct CDR3 sequences, about 18% being singletons. The sequences come from peripheral blood mononuclear cells (PBMCs), collected at new diagnosis, from a patient treated with antithyroid drugs. This rearrangement joins TRBV28 to TRBJ2-4; 7 nucleotides match TRBD1. The receptor was derived from a female donor with Graves disease. This CDR3 is CASSRAGTADNEQSF. CDR3 nucleotide sequence: TGTGCCAGCAGCAGAGCCGGGACAGCTGACAATGAGCAGTCCTTC.